The clone carrying this T cell receptor beta chain came up many times. Its specificity is unknown. The source material, RNA transcripts, was used to amplify TCR beta CDR3 regions. HTBI primers were used for first-round RT-PCR of the TCR CDR3. TCRdb redid the calling of the multiplex PCR reads with MiXCR, one entry per CDR3 protein. The data contain about 560,000 distinct CDR3 sequences, approximately 15% of them singletons. Diagnosis of hyperthyroidism was new in patients aged 18 to 65, and its duration was under 2 months. Germline CDR1 and CDR2: GTSNPN and SVGIG (reference sequence). The V end was cut by 2 bases, the J end by 4 bases, with 22 bases between. The CDR3 runs to 17 residues. These data are taken from a study of T cells in Graves' hyperthyroidism and ophthalmopathy. Study summary: Pretreatment peripheral blood was obtained at initial diagnosis.

Notes on the study in general: Researchers report that a 13 V-J model separated ophthalmopathy from stable hyperthyroidism.

This clonotype was obtained from a woman between 40 and 55 years old with Graves' hyperthyroidism. This chain uses TRBV30 with TRBJ2-3; D may match TRBD1 or TRBD2 (6 bases each). Sequencing was performed on blood. CDR3 loop: CAWSLQGLFDGPDTQYF. CDR3 nucleotide sequence: TGTGCCTGGAGTCTACAGGGACTTTTTGATGGCCCAGATACGCAGTATTTT.